This TCR beta chain was profiled in a study of blood T cell repertoires in COVID-19. Across the whole study: The study drew acute and convalescent COVID-19 samples from the United States, Italy and Spain. T cells, B-cell-depleted T cells, or PBMCs provided the cDNA or gDNA that served as material.

Data came from immunoSEQ multiplex PCR; TCRdb stores just in-frame clones and leaves some out. The data hold about 210,000 clones, with over 80% observed a single time. Seattle patients were enrolled during active infection and followed longitudinally. CDR1 is MDHEN, CDR2 SYDVKM, per germline. The CDR3 is 15 residues long. V gave up 5 bases and J gave up 0 bases, with 10 bases separating them. The sequence was obtained from a woman aged 55-70 years with COVID-19, enrolled during active disease. The sample taken for sequencing was peripheral blood. The chain links TRBV28 to TRBJ1-4, with D possibly matching TRBD1 (6 bases). The DNA of the CDR3 is TGTGCCAGCAGTCCCGGGACACCAACTAATGAAAAACTGTTTTTT. It encodes CASSPGTPTNEKLFF.